The 17 T cell receptor beta chains below all came from one sample that was sequenced in a study of post-analysis software for immune sequencing data (dated by TCRdb to 2013 to 2016). What the authors observed across the whole study: Significantly higher frequencies in patients than in controls were found for roughly 5 TRBV segments, including TRBV5-6, TRBV5-1 and TRBV20-1.

Libraries were made using PCR. Sequencing relied on an Illumina HiSeq 2500. Unique molecular identifiers were incorporated into TCR beta cDNA libraries to reduce PCR and sequencing biases. The public reads were reprocessed in TCRdb via fastp at Q25 and MiXCR, keeping in-frame beta chains. Each entry merges the rows of one CDR3 protein and shows their most common DNA and genes. The sample table records about 760,000 distinct CDR3 sequences; 25% to 30% of these occur just once. The ten biggest clones cover under 0.7% of the sample. Their antigens remain unidentified. The sequencing sample was made of blood. Every receptor here comes from a girl aged 10 to 17 with multiple sclerosis.

This clonotype was observed a handful of times. V is TRBV5-6 and J is TRBJ2-5, with a weak D call TRBD2 (5 bases). Germline values: CDR1 SGHDT, CDR2 YYEEEE. V was trimmed by 4 bases and J by 11 bases, leaving 21 bases between them. The CDR3 covers 14 residues. The CDR3, as DNA: TGTGCCAGCAGCGCGGGCCCCTTCGGCCATGAGCAGTACTTC. Residues: CASSAGPFGHEQYF. Full variable domain (rest looked up from reference TRBV5-6 and TRBJ2-5): DAGVTQSPTHLIKTRGQQVTLRCSPKSGHDTVSWYQQALGQGPQFIFQYYEEEERQRGNFPDRFSGHQFPNYSSELNVNALLLGDSALYLCASSAGPFGHEQYFGPGTRLLVL.

The rearrangement uses TRBV24-1 and TRBJ2-1, with a possible D match to TRBD2 (6 bases). The CDR3 length is 17 residues. Germline V gene lookup returns CDR1 KGHDR and CDR2 SFDVKD. Trimming pared 3 bases from V and 1 base from J, leaving 15 bases between. CDR3 sequence (DNA): TGTGCCACCAGTGATCCTGGGACTTCTCCTTCCTACAATGAGCAGTTCTTC. This sequence encodes CATSDPGTSPSYNEQFF.

The chain links TRBV5-1 to TRBJ2-2, with 8 bases identical to TRBD1. CDR3 length: 16 residues. The germline CDR1 and CDR2 sequences are SGHRS and YFSETQ. V gave up 2 bases and J gave up 1 base; unmatched junction bases: 4. The CDR3 reads CASSFTGGRNTGELFF. In DNA form, the CDR3 reads TGCGCCAGCAGCTTTACAGGGGGAAGGAACACCGGGGAGCTGTTTTTT.

V and J are TRBV12-3 or TRBV12-4 and TRBJ1-1, with D possibly matching TRBD1 (5 bases). The CDR3 loop spans 15 amino acids. Trimming stripped 3 bases from V and 1 base from J, with 12 bases between. The CDR3 is CASSLGTPGNTEAFF. CDR3 nucleotide sequence: TGTGCCAGCAGTTTGGGGACGCCTGGGAACACTGAAGCTTTCTTT.

With regard to this clonotype: Possible read error: a much larger clone is one base away. The J gene is TRBJ2-7, the V gene TRBV28; 11 bases agree with TRBD1. V trimming: 4 bases; J trimming: 3 bases; junction bases outside the gene matches: 5. Germline V gives CDR1 MDHEN, CDR2 SYDVKM. The CDR3 extends over 15 amino acids. This chain's CDR3 is CASSSWTGGDYEQYF. CDR3 DNA: TGTGCCAGCAGTTCCTGGACAGGGGGCGACTACGAGCAGTACTTC.

In DNA form, the CDR3 reads TGCAGTGCCCTACGGGTAGCGGCTAGCACAGATACGCAGTATTTT. It specifies CSALRVAASTDTQYF. The chain links TRBV20-1 to TRBJ2-3; tentatively, D is TRBD2 (6 bases). Germline CDR1 and CDR2: DFQATT and SNEGSKA (reference sequence). V was trimmed by 6 bases and J by 0 bases, leaving 16 bases between them. This CDR3 has 15 amino acids.

This chain links TRBV20-1 with TRBJ2-5; TRBD2 matches 11 bases. Trimming at V came to 6 bases and at J to 5 bases, leaving 11 bases not matched to a gene. The CDR3 runs to 15 residues. Germline CDR1 DFQATT, CDR2 SNEGSKA (reference sequence). CDR3 sequence (DNA): TGCAGTGCCCAGTCAATAGCGGGAGGGCCGGAGACCCAGTACTTC. It yields the protein CSAQSIAGGPETQYF.

This clonotype has more than one count but fewer than ten. The V and J genes are TRBV4-1 and TRBJ1-2; 9 bases line up with TRBD1. The germline gives CDR1 MGHRA, CDR2 YSYEKL. With V trimmed by 2 bases and J by 5 bases, 3 bases remained unmatched. The CDR3 spans 14 residues. The CDR3 DNA sequence: TGCGCCAGCAGCCAAAAGACAGGGGGTTATGGCTACACCTTC. Amino acid sequence: CASSQKTGGYGYTF.

Turning to this clonotype: Mismatch with germline at one junction end may stem from a read error. The rearrangement joins TRBV20-1 to TRBJ2-1; no clear D gene. The CDR3 totals 15 residues. Looked up from germline, CDR1 is DFQATT and CDR2 is SNEGSKA (reference sequence). This chain's CDR3 is CSASEDALSYNGQFF. The CDR3, as DNA: TGCAGTGCTAGCGAAGACGCTTTGTCCTACAATGGGCAGTTCTTC.

This clonotype was detected only a few times. V gene TRBV20-1 combines with J gene TRBJ2-7; a possible D gene is TRBD2 (6 bases). This CDR3 has 16 amino acids. V lost 0 bases, J lost 3 bases, and 18 bases lay in between. Germline V lookup: CDR1 DFQATT, CDR2 SNEGSKA (reference sequence). The CDR3 DNA sequence: TGCAGTGCTAGAGATTGGGGGGTTCAACGGAACTACGAGCAGTACTTC. Its protein is CSARDWGVQRNYEQYF.

V and J are TRBV6-1 and TRBJ1-5; TRBD1 matches 7 bases. Germline CDR1 reads MNHNS; CDR2 reads SASEGT. This CDR3 has 12 residues. The J segment lost 5 bases and the V segment lost 8 bases, leaving 3 bases of the junction unmatched. CDR3 protein: CASEQGHQPQHF. Written as DNA, the CDR3 is TGTGCCAGCGAACAGGGGCATCAGCCCCAGCATTTT.

The rearrangement joins TRBV5-1 to TRBJ2-1; 14 bases are a match to TRBD2. J was trimmed by 6 bases and V by 3 bases; bases with no gene match: 20. This CDR3 has 21 amino acids. The germline gives CDR1 SGHRS, CDR2 YFSETQ. Written as DNA, the CDR3 is TGCGCCAGCAGCTCAATGCCGGGACTAGCGGGAGTAGTCCCCCCCTCCAATGAGCAGTTCTTC. Amino acid sequence: CASSSMPGLAGVVPPSNEQFF.

This clonotype was observed a handful of times. The chain is built from TRBV20-1 and TRBJ2-5; 8 positions match TRBD2. The J call is doubtful: the DNA matches TRBJ2-7 better. Germline values: CDR1 DFQATT, CDR2 SNEGSKA (reference sequence). The CDR3 spans 15 residues. The CDR3 DNA reads as TGCAGTGCTCGCTCGGGCGGGGGGCACGGCTACGAGCAGTACTTC. Translating gives CSARSGGGHGYEQYF.

This clonotype was seen more than once but under ten times. The chain recombines TRBV20-1 with TRBJ2-3; 9 nucleotides match TRBD2. Germline CDR1 DFQATT, CDR2 SNEGSKA (reference sequence). The CDR3 runs to 14 residues. V trimming: 2 bases; J trimming: 6 bases; junction bases outside the gene matches: 6. For the CDR3, the DNA is TGCAGTGCTAGACCCGGGACTAGCCGGGATACGCAGTATTTT. This translates into CSARPGTSRDTQYF.

This chain joins TRBV6-1 and TRBJ1-5; D is ambiguous. CDR1 and CDR2 from the germline V gene are MNHNS and SASEGT. This CDR3 has 12 residues. The V and J ends lost 2 bases and 9 bases respectively, with 8 bases between them. CDR3 bases: TGTGCCAGCAGTGAAAGAGGGTGGCCCCAGCATTTT. This encodes CASSERGWPQHF.

With respect to this clonotype: The junction departs from germline at one end; a sequencing error may be responsible. The rearrangement uses TRBV5-1 and TRBJ2-5, with a possible D match to TRBD2 (5 bases). Germline CDR1 SGHRS, CDR2 YFSETQ. The CDR3 extends over 14 amino acids. The DNA for the CDR3 is TGCGCCAGCGGCTTGGATAGCGTCCGGGAGACCCAGTACTTC. It yields the protein CASGLDSVRETQYF.

This clonotype was picked up a small number of times. This sequence joins TRBV6-6 and TRBJ2-7, with 8 bases identical to TRBD2. Germline V lookup: CDR1 MNHNY, CDR2 SVGAGI (reference sequence). The V and J ends lost 0 bases and 5 bases, in that order; junction bases with no gene match: 9. The CDR3 covers 16 residues. The CDR3 coding sequence is TGTGCCAGCAGTTACTCAATTCGGGTTAGCGGGGACGAGCAGTACTTC. Translating gives CASSYSIRVSGDEQYF.